This paragraph covers one T cell receptor beta chain sequence. The antigen remains undetermined. V was trimmed by 1 base and J by 5 bases, leaving 3 bases between them. Germline V gene sequence: CDR1 DFQATT, CDR2 SNEGSKA (reference sequence). This CDR3 region has 11 residues. This sample is drawn from a study of T cell repertoires in cytomegalovirus infection. Study-level results: Individuals carrying CMV plus the relevant HLA were identified by cumulative frequency of public TCR beta families.

TCRdb reanalysed the reads using MiXCR and keeps one entry per CDR3 protein. The table shows around 260,000 distinct CDR3 sequences, with approximately 10% occurring only once. The chain joins TRBV20-1 to TRBJ2-1; unclear D gene. Sample: PBMCs. The TCR was taken from a human donor in good health (CMV status not recorded). Some clones in this sample may be carry-over from other donors' samples. The CDR3 protein is CSARVNNEQFF. CDR3 nucleotide sequence: TGCAGTGCTAGAGTTAACAATGAGCAGTTCTTC.